These 5 T cell receptor beta chains share one sample of origin, sequenced in a study of OX40 agonist ivuxolimab in advanced cancers. Libraries were prepared by immunoSEQ multiplex PCR; TCRdb keeps only in-frame clonotypes and omits some of them. The table shows about 78,000 clones, with roughly 92% occurring only once. This material consisted of CD4+ or CD8+ T cells sorted from blood, taken in a trial of the OX40 agonist ivuxolimab. Receptors were obtained from an adult with an advanced solid tumor such as melanoma, head and neck, liver or kidney cancer.

The DNA for the CDR3 is TGTGCCAGCAGTTACGAGAGGACTAGCCGCAATGAGCAGTTCTTC. Translation gives CASSYERTSRNEQFF. This chain links TRBV28 with TRBJ2-1; 8 nucleotides align to TRBD2. CDR1 is MDHEN and CDR2 is SYDVKM in the germline V gene. J lost 6 bases, V lost 4 bases, and 8 bases had no gene match. The CDR3 runs 15 residues.

The V call is TRBV11-1, the J call TRBJ1-1; unclear D gene. Germline CDR1 reads SGHAT; CDR2 reads FQDESV (reference sequence). This CDR3 region has 13 residues. Trimming pared 6 bases from V and 11 bases from J, leaving 19 bases between. CDR3 coding DNA: TGTGCCAGCAGTCTTGCCTCCGCTAGCATGGCTTTCTTT. It yields the protein CASSLASASMAFF.

This clone appeared once. This chain joins TRBV11-2 and TRBJ2-1, with 12 bases that match TRBD2. The length of the CDR3 is 14 residues. In germline, CDR1 is SGHAT, CDR2 FQNNGV. V lost 5 bases and J lost 9; bases outside the gene matches: 5. The chain's CDR3 is CASSKLAGGGEQFF. CDR3 coding DNA: TGTGCCAGCAGCAAACTAGCGGGAGGTGGTGAGCAGTTCTTC.

The CDR3 loop is CASSPNPGAFF. As DNA, the CDR3 is TGTGCCAGCTCCCCCAACCCAGGGGCTTTCTTT. The genes are TRBV18 and TRBJ1-1; D possibly corresponds to TRBD1 (5 bases). This CDR3 is built from 11 residues. V gave up 6 bases and J gave up 11 bases, with 13 bases separating them. Germline values: CDR1 KGHSH, CDR2 LQKENI.

The chain recombines TRBV5-1 with TRBJ1-2; the D gene is possibly TRBD1 (5 bases). V lost 2 bases to trimming and J lost 2 bases, with 13 bases between them. CDR3 size: 15 residues. Germline V gene data show CDR1 as SGHRS and CDR2 as YFSETQ. This CDR3 is CASSFEGIANYGYTF. CDR3 in DNA: TGCGCCAGCAGCTTTGAGGGGATCGCGAACTATGGCTACACCTTC.